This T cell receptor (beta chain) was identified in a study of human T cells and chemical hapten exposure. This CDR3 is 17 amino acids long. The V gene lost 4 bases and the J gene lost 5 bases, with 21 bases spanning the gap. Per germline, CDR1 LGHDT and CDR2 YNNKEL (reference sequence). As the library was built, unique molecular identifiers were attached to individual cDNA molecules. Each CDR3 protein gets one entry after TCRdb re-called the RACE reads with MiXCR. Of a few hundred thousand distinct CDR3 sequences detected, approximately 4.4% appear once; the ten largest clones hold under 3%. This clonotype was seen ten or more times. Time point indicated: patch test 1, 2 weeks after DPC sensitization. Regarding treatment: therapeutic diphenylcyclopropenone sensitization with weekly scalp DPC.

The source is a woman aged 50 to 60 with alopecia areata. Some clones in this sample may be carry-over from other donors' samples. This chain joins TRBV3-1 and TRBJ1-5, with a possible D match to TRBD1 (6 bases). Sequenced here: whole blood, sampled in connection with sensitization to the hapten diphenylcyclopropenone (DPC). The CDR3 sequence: CASSPKGGGDAHQPQHF. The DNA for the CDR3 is TGTGCCAGCAGCCCTAAAGGGGGAGGGGATGCTCATCAGCCCCAGCATTTT.